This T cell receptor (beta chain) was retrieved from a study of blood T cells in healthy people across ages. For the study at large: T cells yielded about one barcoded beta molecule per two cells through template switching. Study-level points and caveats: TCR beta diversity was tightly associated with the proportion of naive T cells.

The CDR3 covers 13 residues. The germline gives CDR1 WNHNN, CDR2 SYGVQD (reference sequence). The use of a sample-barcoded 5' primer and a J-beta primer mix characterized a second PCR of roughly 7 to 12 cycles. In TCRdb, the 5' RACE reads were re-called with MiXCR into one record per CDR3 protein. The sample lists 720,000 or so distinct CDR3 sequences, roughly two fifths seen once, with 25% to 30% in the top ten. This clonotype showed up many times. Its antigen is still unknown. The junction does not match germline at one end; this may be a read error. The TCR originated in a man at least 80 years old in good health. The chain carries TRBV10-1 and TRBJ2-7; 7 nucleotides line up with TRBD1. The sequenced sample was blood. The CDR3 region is CASSDRTGDEQYF. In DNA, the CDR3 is TGTGCCAGCAGCGACAGAACAGGGGACGAGCAGTACTTC.